Reported below is one T cell receptor (beta chain). An end of the junction differs from the germline gene, which may be a read error. Naivety among CD8 cells was defined by CD45RO negativity and positive CCR7 selection, thereby excluding terminally differentiated effector memory CD45RA+ cells. The data were obtained in a study of shared clonotypes between healthy human individuals. Sequencing used immunoSEQ multiplex PCR; TCRdb keeps in-frame clones, though not all of them. The data contain roughly 770,000 clones, approximately 97% of them singletons. This clonotype originated in a young man in good health. The sequencing sample was made of naive CD8+ T cells sorted from blood.

DNA for the CDR3: TGTGCCAGCCAACCGGGGACTAGCGGGAGTCAACACTTC. Translated: CASQPGTSGSQHF. The chain links TRBV18 to TRBJ2-7; TRBD2 matches 14 bases. Germline lookup yields CDR1 KGHSH and CDR2 LQKENI. The CDR3 covers 13 residues.